These T cell receptor beta chains were read from a single sample in a study of T cell clones after liver transplantation. TCRdb keeps only in-frame clones here, not all; method: immunoSEQ multiplex PCR. The sample yields 55,000 to 75,000 clones, about 91% seen once. The sequencing used CD4+ T cells from blood, collected less than 26 months after liver transplant. These receptors were collected from a human patient who received a liver transplant. Some T cells could come from the graft donor. CDR3s include the opening cysteine and the closing phenylalanine or tryptophan.

J gene,V gene,CDR3 protein
TRBJ2-1,TRBV29-1,CSVYFQSSYNEQFF
TRBJ2-1,TRBV6-1,CASSEANGPRLF
TRBJ2-1,TRBV5-1,CASSLEAEHNEQFF
NA,TRBV5-1,CASRVLLGGYEQYF
NA,TRBV4-3,CASSRSYSYEQYF
TRBJ2-7,TRBV9,CASSQSSGLSNEQYF
TRBJ2-7,TRBV2,CASSQRQGRFEQYF
TRBJ2-1,TRBV19,CASSPRDPRGNEQFF
TRBJ1-2,TRBV19,CASSPSLANYGYTF
TRBJ2-1,TRBV11-3,CASTRTSGSTDEQFF
TRBJ1-5,TRBV5-1,CASSLAPGFRPQHF
TRBJ2-5,TRBV4-3,CASSRVGEETQYF
TRBJ2-1,TRBV7-3,CASSSSGTSVAEQFF
TRBJ2-3,TRBV2,CASSEAPPGGYGDTQYF
TRBJ2-3,TRBV5-1,CASSLVPLTGDTQYF
TRBJ1-5,TRBV6-1,CATTGLAQPQHF
TRBJ2-5,TRBV7-3,CASSVGSKETQYF
TRBJ2-7,TRBV5-6,CASSSLRDRPHLVPYF
TRBJ1-1,TRBV2,CATLLDRTVETEAFF
TRBJ2-7,TRBV12-5,CASGLATGRGYEQYF
TRBJ1-2,TRBV4-3,CASSQDATGLGYTF
TRBJ2-7,TRBV12-5,CASLKAGANEQYF
TRBJ2-3,TRBV10-1,CASSSSGRPDTQYF